This T cell receptor (beta chain) derives from a study of Graves' ophthalmopathy and Graves' hyperthyroidism. Whole-study findings and limits: Appearing in blood as well were most expanded thyroid clonotypes above 0.001 frequency. The model achieved about 67% sensitivity and roughly 72% specificity for ophthalmopathy progression.

Recruitment covered hyperthyroidism patients aged 18 to 65 whose new diagnosis was of under 2 months' duration. Patients were diagnosed from clinical symptoms, serum thyroxine, TRAb, thyroid ultrasound and orbital computed tomography. Comments on this clonotype: What it binds is unknown.

The authors amplified TCR beta CDR3 regions, and they did so from RNA transcripts for repertoire sequencing. Second-round multiplex PCR came after first-round RT-PCR with HTBI primers. MiXCR, applied by TCRdb to the multiplex PCR reads, yields one record per CDR3 protein. The sample has approximately 1.2 million distinct CDR3 sequences; roughly 35% are singletons. The source is an adult man with Graves' hyperthyroidism. The sequencing input was peripheral blood or thyroid tissue (not recorded which).

The CDR3 DNA sequence: TGTGCCAGCAGTATGATGACAGGGCTTGGCCTAAATCAGCCCCAGCATTTT. Its protein product is CASSMMTGLGLNQPQHF. The rearrangement uses TRBV28 and TRBJ1-5; 7 nucleotides match TRBD1. Germline CDR1 MDHEN, CDR2 SYDVKM. The CDR3 is made up of 17 amino acids. The V gene end was trimmed by 5 bases and the J gene end by 4 bases; junction bases not matched to a gene: 14.